The 23 T cell receptor beta chains in this list originate from one sample, sequenced in a study of blood T cell repertoires in COVID-19. The repertoire was sequenced with immunoSEQ multiplex PCR; TCRdb's copy has only in-frame clones and lacks some. The table lists 300,000 to 400,000 clones, approximately 88% of them singletons, with approximately 1.6% in the top ten. The sample comprised peripheral blood. Receptors originate from a woman in her 30s with COVID-19, enrolled during active disease.

The V gene is TRBV7-2, the J gene TRBJ1-1; the D is unclear. The V gene lost 2 bases and the J gene lost 2 bases, with 9 bases spanning the gap. CDR1 is SGHTA, CDR2 FQGNSA, per germline. The length of the CDR3 is 14 residues. This CDR3 is CASSLMPGNTEAFF. The CDR3 DNA sequence: TGTGCCAGCAGCTTAATGCCAGGAAACACTGAAGCTTTCTTT.

This sequence joins TRBV3-1 (or the pseudogene TRBV3-2) and TRBJ2-2, with D hard to call. The V gene lost 4 bases and the J gene lost 10 bases, with 7 bases spanning the gap. The germline V gene has CDR1 LGHDT and CDR2 YNNKEL (reference sequence). The CDR3 runs 11 residues. CDR3 amino acids: CASSLQQELFF. In nucleotides, the CDR3 is TGTGCCAGCAGCCTCCAACAGGAGCTGTTTTTT.

This rearrangement joins TRBV7-7 to TRBJ1-2; TRBD1 aligns across 8 bases. Germline V gene lookup returns CDR1 SSHAT and CDR2 FNYEAQ (reference sequence). This CDR3 has 14 residues. With 9 bases clipped from V and 4 bases from J, the junction kept 10 bases outside the gene matches. The CDR3 region has the DNA TGTGCCAGGAGGAGCGGACAGGGCGGCTATGGCTACACCTTC. Amino acids: CARRSGQGGYGYTF.

V is TRBV27 and J is TRBJ2-5; perhaps TRBD1 as D (6 bases). CDR3 size: 15 residues. Germline V CDR1 and CDR2: MNHEY, SMNVEV (reference sequence). V was clipped by 3 bases and J by 4 bases, with 15 bases between them. Here the CDR3 DNA reads TGTGCCAGCAGTTTCTCAGGGGTCCCGGTAGAGACCCAGTACTTC. Protein product: CASSFSGVPVETQYF.

The chain recombines TRBV6-2 or TRBV6-3 with TRBJ2-1; TRBD2 agrees at 13 bases. J was trimmed by 3 bases and V by 2 bases; bases with no gene match: 4. Germline V lookup: CDR1 MNHEY, CDR2 SVGEGT. The length of the CDR3 is 17 residues. Written as DNA, the CDR3 is TGTGCCAGCAGTTACGTACTAGCGGGGGGGGTCTACAATGAGCAGTTCTTC. This gives the protein CASSYVLAGGVYNEQFF.

This chain connects TRBV4-2 to TRBJ1-4; D gene unclear. The CDR3 runs to 17 residues. Germline assignment: CDR1 LGHNA and CDR2 YNFKEQ. Trimming took 4 bases from V and 0 from J, leaving 15 bases between them. The CDR3 spells CASSLATGISTNEKLFF. In nucleotides, the CDR3 is TGTGCCAGCAGCCTCGCTACCGGGATCTCAACTAATGAAAAACTGTTTTTT.

This clone was counted only a few times. This rearrangement joins TRBV7-2 to TRBJ1-2; no firm D call. Germline loops: CDR1 SGHTA, CDR2 FQGNSA. This CDR3 comprises 13 residues. V gave up 4 bases and J gave up 8 bases, with 14 bases separating them. CDR3 loop: CASSSQREGGYTF. Here the CDR3 DNA reads TGTGCCAGCAGCTCGCAGAGGGAGGGCGGCTACACCTTC.

Comments on this clone: Additional DNA sequences in this sample encode the identical CDR3. The chain joins TRBV7-4 to TRBJ2-7; TRBD1 might be the D (5 bases). The CDR3 length is 14 residues. CDR1 is SGHVT and CDR2 is SQSDAQ in the germline V gene. Deletions cut 0 bases from V and 6 bases from J, with 12 bases between. The CDR3 region is CASSLAVSGFEQYF. The CDR3 DNA follows: TGTGCCAGCAGCTTAGCTGTCTCAGGGTTCGAGCAGTACTTC.

This chain connects TRBV5-5 to TRBJ2-2; TRBD2 matches at 11 bases. J was trimmed by 3 bases and V by 3 bases; bases with no gene match: 4. The CDR3 covers 16 residues. Germline V lookup: CDR1 SGHKS, CDR2 YYEKEE (reference sequence). The CDR3 spells CASSSLAGGYTGELFF. The CDR3 DNA reads TGTGCCAGCAGCTCTCTAGCGGGGGGCTACACCGGGGAGCTGTTTTTT.

V usage is TRBV6-5 and J usage is TRBJ1-1; the D is unclear. Germline CDR1 is MNHEY and CDR2 is SVGAGI. Trimming took 5 bases from V and 1 from J, leaving 11 bases between them. This CDR3 is built from 14 residues. CDR3 nucleotide sequence: TGTGCCAGCAGTATTCCGGGAGGGAACACTGAAGCTTTCTTT. This sequence encodes CASSIPGGNTEAFF.

This clone occurred a few times. The rearrangement links TRBV10-1 to TRBJ2-7; 10 bases map to TRBD1. This CDR3 is 16 amino acids long. J was trimmed by 7 bases and V by 7 bases; bases with no gene match: 16. Germline values: CDR1 WNHNN, CDR2 SYGVQD (reference sequence). Written as DNA, the CDR3 is TGCGCCAGCAACGACAGGGGGCTATCTTCCCTATGGGAGCAGTACGTC. This encodes CASNDRGLSSLWEQYV.

The V gene is TRBV4-2, the J gene TRBJ2-3, with 12 bases fitting TRBD2. CDR1 and CDR2 (germline): LGHNA, YNFKEQ. The CDR3 is made up of 20 amino acids. V shed 4 bases and J 3 bases; nucleotides not matched to a gene: 17. CDR3 sequence: CASSPVGASGGAGGTDTQYF. The CDR3 coding sequence is TGTGCCAGCAGCCCCGTTGGGGCTAGCGGGGGGGCCGGGGGTACAGATACGCAGTATTTT.

The rearrangement links TRBV19 to TRBJ1-6; D is unclear. The CDR3 sequence is 16 residues long. CDR1 is LNHDA and CDR2 is SQIVND in the germline V gene (reference sequence). V lost 6 bases and J lost 8, with 20 bases in between. In DNA form, the CDR3 reads TGTGCCAGTAGCCTACTACCGGGATCCGAGCATTCACCCCTCCACTTT. This sequence encodes CASSLLPGSEHSPLHF.

This rearrangement joins TRBV9 to TRBJ2-1, with TRBD1 matching 8 bases. Germline V gives CDR1 SGDLS, CDR2 YYNGEE. The junction had 6 bases not matched to a gene; V was cut back by 3 bases and J by 4 bases. CDR3 size: 15 residues. The CDR3: CASSADRGRYNEQFF. The CDR3 coding sequence is TGTGCCAGCAGCGCCGACAGGGGAAGGTACAATGAGCAGTTCTTC. Full variable domain (outside the CDR3, taken from reference TRBV9 and TRBJ2-1): DSGVTQTPKHLITATGQRVTLRCSPRSGDLSVYWYQQSLDQGLQFLIQYYNGEERAKGNILERFSAQQFPDLHSELNLSSLELGDSALYFCASSADRGRYNEQFFGPGTRLTVL.

This clone showed up just a few times. CDR3 amino acids: CASSARTGGGYTF. For the CDR3, the DNA is TGTGCCAGCAGCGCCCGGACAGGGGGAGGCTACACCTTC. V gene TRBV7-8 combines with J gene TRBJ1-2; 10 positions match TRBD1. The CDR3 runs to 13 residues. CDR1 and CDR2 (germline): SGHVS, FQNEAQ. With 5 bases clipped from V and 8 bases from J, the junction kept 5 bases outside the gene matches.

The rearrangement joins TRBV28 to TRBJ1-1, with D maybe TRBD1 (5 bases). The CDR3 spans 14 residues. V gave up 6 bases and J gave up 0 bases, with 11 bases separating them. Germline V gene sequence: CDR1 MDHEN, CDR2 SYDVKM. CDR3 nucleotides: TGTGCCAGCAGCCTGATAGGGGTGAACACTGAAGCTTTCTTT. It encodes CASSLIGVNTEAFF.

The chain couples TRBV6-4 to TRBJ2-3, with unresolved D. Germline V CDR1 and CDR2: MRHNA, SNTAGT. Trimming removed 5 bases at V and 0 bases at J, with 15 bases between. This CDR3 is built from 16 residues. The CDR3 DNA follows: TGTGCCAGCAGTTCCAATATCGCGTTTAGCACAGATACGCAGTATTTT. Its translation: CASSSNIAFSTDTQYF.

The V call is TRBV7-9, the J call TRBJ1-2; no definite D call. V lost 2 bases and J 4 bases, leaving 5 bases between the germline ends. This CDR3 has 12 residues. Germline CDR1 reads SEHNR; CDR2 reads FQNEAQ (reference sequence). CDR3 sequence reads: CASSLRSYGYTF. CDR3 DNA sequence: TGTGCCAGCAGCTTAAGGAGCTATGGCTACACCTTC.

The CDR3, as DNA: TGTGCCAGCAGCCCAGGCACAGCAGACTCTGGAAACACCATATATTTT. Protein product: CASSPGTADSGNTIYF. The chain carries TRBV3-1 (or the pseudogene TRBV3-2) and TRBJ1-3; D unresolved. Trimming pared 4 bases from V and 0 bases from J, leaving 13 bases between. The CDR3 loop spans 16 amino acids. Looked up from germline, CDR1 is LGHDT and CDR2 is YNNKEL (reference sequence).

The chain uses TRBV10-3 and TRBJ1-2; D possibly corresponds to TRBD1 (5 bases). The CDR3 has 14 residues. The germline gives CDR1 ENHRY, CDR2 SYGVKD. Trimming pared 3 bases from V and 4 bases from J, leaving 12 bases between. The CDR3 sequence: CAISDTTDPYGYTF. The CDR3 coding sequence is TGTGCCATCAGTGATACGACAGACCCCTATGGCTACACCTTC.

As concerns this clone: This sample includes further DNA sequences coding for the same CDR3. The chain couples TRBV29-1 to TRBJ1-1; a possible D gene is TRBD1 (5 bases). The germline gives CDR1 SQVTM, CDR2 ANQGSEA. The CDR3 consists of 11 residues. Trimming removed 4 bases at V and 4 bases at J, with 7 bases between. CDR3 protein: CSVGGGTEAFF. CDR3 coding DNA: TGCAGCGTTGGCGGGGGCACTGAAGCTTTCTTT.

In nucleotides, the CDR3 is TGCGCCAGCATGCGGGATGACTATGGCTACACCTTC. It specifies CASMRDDYGYTF. The chain uses TRBV10-2 and TRBJ1-2; D gene ambiguous. The CDR3 has 12 residues. V dropped 7 bases and J dropped 3 bases, with 9 bases sitting between them. Germline V CDR1 and CDR2: WSHSY, SAAADI.

The V call is TRBV13, the J call TRBJ1-2; 9 bases are a match to TRBD1. V gave up 2 bases and J gave up 7 bases; unmatched junction bases: 2. Germline loops: CDR1 PRHDT, CDR2 FYEKMQ (reference sequence). There are 13 residues in the CDR3. The CDR3 loop reads CASSLNRGLGYTF. The DNA of the CDR3 is TGTGCCAGCAGCTTAAACAGGGGGCTTGGCTACACCTTC.